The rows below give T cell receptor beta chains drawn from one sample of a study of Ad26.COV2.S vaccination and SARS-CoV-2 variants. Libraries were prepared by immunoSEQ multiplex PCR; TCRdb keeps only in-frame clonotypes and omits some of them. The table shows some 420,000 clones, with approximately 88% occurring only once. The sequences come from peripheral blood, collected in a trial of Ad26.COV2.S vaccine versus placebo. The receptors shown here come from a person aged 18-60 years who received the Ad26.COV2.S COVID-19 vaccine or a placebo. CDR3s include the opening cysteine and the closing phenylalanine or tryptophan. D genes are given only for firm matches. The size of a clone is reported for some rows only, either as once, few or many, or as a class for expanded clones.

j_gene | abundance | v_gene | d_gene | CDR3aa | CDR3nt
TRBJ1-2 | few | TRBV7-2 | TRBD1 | CASSFRTGAMYGYTF | TGTGCCAGCAGCTTTCGGACAGGGGCGATGTATGGCTACACCTTC
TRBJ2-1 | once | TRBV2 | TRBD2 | CASSGDYSSYNEQFF | TGTGCCAGCAGTGGGGACTATTCCTCCTACAATGAGCAGTTCTTC
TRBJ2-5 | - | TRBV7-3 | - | CASSPRAVPGETQYF | TGTGCCAGCAGCCCACGGGCCGTTCCCGGGGAGACCCAGTACTTC
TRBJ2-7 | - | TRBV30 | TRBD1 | CAWSVIPDRSYEQYF | TGTGCCTGGAGTGTAATTCCGGACAGGTCCTACGAGCAGTACTTC
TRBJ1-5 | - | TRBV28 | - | CASGRYSNQPQHF | TGTGCCAGCGGCCGGTATAGCAATCAGCCCCAGCATTTT
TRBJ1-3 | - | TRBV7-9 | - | CASSLAGNFGNTIYF | TGTGCCAGCAGCCTAGCGGGGAATTTTGGAAACACCATATATTTT
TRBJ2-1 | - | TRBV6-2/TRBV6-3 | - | CASSNSGSYNEQFF | TGTGCCAGCAGCAACTCAGGATCCTACAATGAGCAGTTCTTC
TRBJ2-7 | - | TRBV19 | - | CASSSTDNPYEQYF | TGTGCCAGTAGTAGCACCGACAATCCCTACGAGCAGTACTTC
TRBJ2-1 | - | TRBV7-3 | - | CASSPGGNEQFF | TGTGCCAGCAGCCCAGGGGGGAATGAGCAGTTCTTC
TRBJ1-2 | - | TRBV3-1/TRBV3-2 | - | CASSQDTTLQGMGGYTF | TGTGCCAGCAGCCAAGATACGACCTTACAGGGCATGGGCGGCTACACCTTC
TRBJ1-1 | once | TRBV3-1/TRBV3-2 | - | CASSRAYGTEAFF | TGTGCCAGCAGCCGCGCTTATGGGACTGAAGCTTTCTTT
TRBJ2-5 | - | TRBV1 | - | CTSSRGVWTSANQETQYF | TGCACCAGCAGCCGGGGGGTTTGGACTAGCGCGAACCAAGAGACCCAGTACTTC
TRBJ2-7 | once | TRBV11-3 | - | CASSLAQGYEQYF | TGTGCCAGCAGCTTAGCCCAGGGCTACGAGCAGTACTTC
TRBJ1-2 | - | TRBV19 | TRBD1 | CASNPGQAGYGYTF | TGTGCCAGTAATCCGGGACAGGCAGGCTATGGCTACACCTTC
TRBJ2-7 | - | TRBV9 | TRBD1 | CASSPTDRGYEQYF | TGTGCCAGCAGCCCGACGGACAGGGGATACGAGCAGTACTTC
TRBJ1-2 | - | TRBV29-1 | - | CSVEGLGVWNYGYTF | TGCAGCGTTGAGGGTCTAGGTGTCTGGAACTATGGCTACACCTTC
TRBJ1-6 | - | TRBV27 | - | CASSLSIVPPGGSYNSPLHF | TGTGCCAGCAGTTTATCGATAGTTCCCCCCGGGGGGTCCTATAATTCACCCCTCCACTTT
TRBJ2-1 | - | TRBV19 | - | CASSIGAYRGDEQFF | TGTGCCAGTAGTATTGGAGCTTATCGTGGCGATGAGCAGTTCTTC
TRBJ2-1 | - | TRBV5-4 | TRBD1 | CASSLAAGTGTGGRNEQFF | TGTGCCAGCAGCTTGGCGGCTGGCACCGGGACAGGGGGTCGGAATGAGCAGTTCTTC
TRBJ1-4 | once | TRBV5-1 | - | CASRTAGVGEKLFF | TGCGCCAGCAGAACAGCCGGGGTGGGTGAAAAACTGTTTTTT
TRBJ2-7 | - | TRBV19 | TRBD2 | CASSITTYGTSGSYEQYF | TGTGCCAGTAGTATAACAACCTATGGGACTAGCGGCTCCTACGAGCAGTACTTC
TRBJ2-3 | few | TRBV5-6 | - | CASSSLGWGAGNTDTQYF | TGTGCCAGCAGCTCCCTCGGTTGGGGGGCGGGAAACACAGATACGCAGTATTTT
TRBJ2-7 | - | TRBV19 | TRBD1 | CASSTLPGQVSYEQYF | TGTGCCAGTAGTACTCTACCGGGACAGGTCTCCTACGAGCAGTACTTC
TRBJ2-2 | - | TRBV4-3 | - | CASSQVHQGSKAGELFF | TGCGCCAGCAGCCAAGTACACCAGGGGAGTAAGGCCGGGGAGCTGTTTTTT
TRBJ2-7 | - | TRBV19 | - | CASSARDLVTYEQYF | TGTGCCAGTAGTGCCCGGGACTTGGTAACCTACGAGCAGTACTTC
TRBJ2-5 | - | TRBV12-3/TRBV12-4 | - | CASSVTREGTQYF | TGTGCCAGCAGTGTGACCCGCGAGGGGACCCAGTACTTC
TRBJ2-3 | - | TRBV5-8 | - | CASSLKGTDTQYF | TGTGCCAGCAGCTTAAAGGGGACAGATACGCAGTATTTT
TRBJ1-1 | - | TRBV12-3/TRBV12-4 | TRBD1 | CASRSTGGTEAFF | TGTGCCAGCAGGAGCACAGGGGGCACTGAAGCTTTCTTT
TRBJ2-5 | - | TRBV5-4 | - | CASSLVTLEETQYF | TGTGCCAGCAGCTTGGTAACCCTAGAGGAGACCCAGTACTTC
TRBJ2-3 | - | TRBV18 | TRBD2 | CASSPAGGRTDTQYF | TGTGCCAGCTCACCAGCGGGGGGGCGCACAGATACGCAGTATTTT
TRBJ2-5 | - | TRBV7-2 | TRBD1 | CASSNHPTGTETQYF | TGTGCCAGCAGCAACCACCCGACAGGGACGGAGACCCAGTACTTC
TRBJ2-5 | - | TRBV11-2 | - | CASSSNGAGKETQYF | TGTGCCAGCAGCTCCAATGGGGCTGGAAAAGAGACCCAGTACTTC
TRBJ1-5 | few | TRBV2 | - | CASSGVELGSNQPQHF | TGTGCCAGCAGTGGGGTAGAGTTGGGCAGCAATCAGCCCCAGCATTTT
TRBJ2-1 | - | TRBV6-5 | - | CASSWEGGGNEQFF | TGTGCCAGCAGTTGGGAGGGGGGAGGCAATGAGCAGTTCTTC
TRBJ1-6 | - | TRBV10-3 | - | CAISPGTDSPLHF | TGTGCCATCAGTCCCGGGACGGATTCACCCCTCCACTTT
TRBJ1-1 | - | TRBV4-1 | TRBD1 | CASSRVLTGFAEAFF | TGCGCCAGCAGCCGAGTCCTGACAGGGTTCGCTGAAGCTTTCTTT
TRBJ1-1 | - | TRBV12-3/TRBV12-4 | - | CASSRTGNTEAFF | TGTGCCAGCAGTAGGACGGGCAACACTGAAGCTTTCTTT
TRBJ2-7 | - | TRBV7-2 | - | CASSLGRSGYEQYF | TGTGCCAGCAGCTTGGGCAGGTCGGGCTACGAGCAGTACTTC
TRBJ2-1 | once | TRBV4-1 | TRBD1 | CASSHRFQAQGDNEQFF | TGCGCCAGCAGCCATCGATTCCAGGCCCAGGGGGACAATGAGCAGTTCTTC
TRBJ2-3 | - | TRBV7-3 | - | CASSSRPRDTQYF | TGTGCCAGCAGCTCACGACCTAGGGATACGCAGTATTTT
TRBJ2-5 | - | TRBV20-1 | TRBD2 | CSASTTSGAETQYF | TGCAGTGCTAGTACCACTAGCGGGGCGGAGACCCAGTACTTC
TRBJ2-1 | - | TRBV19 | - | CASSITGNEQFF | TGTGCCAGTAGTATTACAGGGAATGAGCAGTTCTTC
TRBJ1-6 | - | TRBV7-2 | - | CASSLSSGGAGSPLHF | TGTGCCAGCAGCTTAAGTAGTGGGGGGGCGGGTTCACCCCTCCACTTT
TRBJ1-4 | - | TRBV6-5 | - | CASSYSGSGVNEKLFF | TGTGCCAGCAGTTACTCAGGTTCAGGGGTTAATGAAAAACTGTTTTTT
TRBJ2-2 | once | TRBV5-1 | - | CASSLESPTGELFF | TGCGCCAGCAGCTTGGAGTCCCCGACCGGGGAGCTGTTTTTT
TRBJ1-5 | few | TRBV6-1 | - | CASSESGIDQPQHF | TGTGCCAGCAGTGAATCAGGCATCGATCAGCCCCAGCATTTT
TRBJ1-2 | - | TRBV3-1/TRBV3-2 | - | CASSQEGGILYGYTF | TGTGCCAGCAGCCAAGAGGGTGGCATCCTTTATGGCTACACCTTC
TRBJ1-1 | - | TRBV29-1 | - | CSVATNTEAFF | TGCAGCGTTGCCACCAACACTGAAGCTTTCTTT
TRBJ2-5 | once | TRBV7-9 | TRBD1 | CASSLGDRVRETQYF | TGTGCCAGCAGCTTAGGGGACAGGGTCAGGGAGACCCAGTACTTC
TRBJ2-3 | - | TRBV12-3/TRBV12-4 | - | CASSLGSTDTQYF | TGTGCCAGCAGTTTAGGCAGCACAGATACGCAGTATTTT
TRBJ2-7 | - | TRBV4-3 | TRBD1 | CASSQGRQGAYEQYF | TGCGCCAGCAGCCAAGGGAGGCAGGGGGCCTACGAGCAGTACTTC
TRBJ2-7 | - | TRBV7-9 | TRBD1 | CASSLAGRQGAREQYF | TGTGCCAGCAGCTTAGCGGGAAGACAGGGGGCTCGCGAGCAGTACTTC
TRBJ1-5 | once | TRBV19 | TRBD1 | CASSLGQGDYQPQHF | TGTGCCAGTAGCCTGGGACAGGGGGACTACCAGCCCCAGCATTTT
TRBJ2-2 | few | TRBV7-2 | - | CASRRGDTGELFF | TGTGCCAGCCGGAGGGGGGACACCGGGGAGCTGTTTTTT
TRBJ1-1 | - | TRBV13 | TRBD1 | CASSPDRGRVNTEAFF | TGTGCCAGCAGCCCCGACAGGGGGCGGGTGAACACTGAAGCTTTCTTT
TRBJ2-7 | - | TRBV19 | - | CASSPWGAEEQYF | TGTGCCAGTAGCCCTTGGGGGGCTGAAGAGCAGTACTTC